The 16 T cell receptor beta chains in this list originate from one sample, sequenced in a study of CD8+ T cells in alopecia areata. The treatment is: oral pan-JAK inhibitor, 5-10 mg twice daily. In each case, RNA was isolated and then reverse transcribed into cDNA as the sequencing template. Data came from immunoSEQ multiplex PCR; TCRdb stores just in-frame clones and leaves some out. The data show about 210,000 clones, approximately 67% seen once. Sequences were derived from CD4+ T cells sorted from blood, sampled at approximately week 42, from a patient treated with tofacitinib. The receptors originated from a human donor with alopecia areata.

The sample holds a few counts of this clone. V usage is TRBV6-5 and J usage is TRBJ1-1; no definite D call. Germline loops: CDR1 MNHEY, CDR2 SVGAGI. V lost 2 bases to trimming and J lost 4 bases, with 8 bases between them. This CDR3 comprises 13 residues. The CDR3 DNA reads TGTGCCAGCAGTTACGGGGTTGGCACTGAAGCTTTCTTT. Protein sequence: CASSYGVGTEAFF.

This rearrangement joins TRBV7-8 to TRBJ1-6; D not resolved. This CDR3 spans 14 amino acids. The V gene lost 5 bases and the J gene lost 10 bases, with 15 bases spanning the gap. Germline loops: CDR1 SGHVS, CDR2 FQNEAQ. CDR3 sequence reads: CASSSGLGTSPLHF. In DNA, the CDR3 is TGTGCCAGCAGCAGCGGGCTAGGTACCTCACCCCTCCACTTT.

This rearrangement joins TRBV15 to TRBJ2-3; a possible D gene is TRBD1 (6 bases). This CDR3 region has 15 residues. CDR1 is LNHNV and CDR2 is YYDKDF in the germline V gene (reference sequence). Trimming removed 5 bases at V and 3 bases at J, with 15 bases between. CDR3: CATSPRWGPTDTQYF. CDR3 bases: TGTGCCACCAGCCCGCGATGGGGGCCGACAGATACGCAGTATTTT.

The V gene is TRBV29-1, the J gene TRBJ2-3; 7 bases line up with TRBD1. The CDR3 sequence is 15 residues long. Germline V gives CDR1 SQVTM, CDR2 ANQGSEA. V gave up 3 bases and J gave up 2 bases; unmatched junction bases: 8. The CDR3 nucleotides read TGCAGCGTTGAGTTACAGGGGACCCTCACAGATACGCAGTATTTT. Its translation is CSVELQGTLTDTQYF.

This chain joins TRBV29-1 and TRBJ1-1; TRBD1 is a possible D gene (6 bases). CDR1 and CDR2 (germline): SQVTM, ANQGSEA. The germline V and J ends were trimmed by 7 bases and 6 bases, with 21 bases remaining between them. The CDR3 length is 14 residues. Here the CDR3 reads CSAQGSGVIPEAFF. In DNA, the CDR3 is TGCAGCGCCCAAGGGTCAGGGGTGATCCCTGAAGCTTTCTTT.

This chain links TRBV18 with TRBJ1-2; 8 bases align to TRBD1. CDR3 length: 13 residues. CDR1 is KGHSH, CDR2 LQKENI, per germline. Germline trimming cut 5 bases from V and 8 bases from J; bases unmatched to any gene: 7. Here the CDR3 reads CASSATGADGYTF. CDR3 DNA sequence: TGTGCCAGCTCAGCGACAGGGGCAGACGGCTACACCTTC.

A few counts support this clone. The chain links TRBV11-2 to TRBJ2-5; D remains ambiguous. The V end lost 5 bases, the J end lost 10 bases, and 17 bases lay between the germline ends. The CDR3 runs 13 residues. Germline assignment: CDR1 SGHAT and CDR2 FQNNGV. The CDR3 coding sequence is TGTGCCAGCAGCCCCGTCACTCAAACTCGCCAGTACTTC. Translating it yields CASSPVTQTRQYF.

The chain links TRBV12-5 to TRBJ1-5, with D perhaps matching TRBD1 (5 bases). Trimming stripped 1 base from V and 6 bases from J, with 10 bases between. Germline lookup yields CDR1 LGHNT and CDR2 FRNRAP. The CDR3 is 14 residues long. Written as DNA, the CDR3 is TGTGCTAGTGGTTTGGAACCGGGGGGTCAGCCCCAGCATTTT. This translates into CASGLEPGGQPQHF.

The gene calls are TRBV29-1 and TRBJ2-1, with 11 bases aligning to TRBD1. The V segment lost 6 bases and the J segment 6 bases; nucleotides outside the gene matches: 10. The CDR3 loop spans 15 amino acids. The germline gives CDR1 SQVTM, CDR2 ANQGSEA. CDR3 sequence (DNA): TGCAGCGTAACGTCGGACAGGGGGCTGGCCAATGAGCAGTTCTTC. This encodes CSVTSDRGLANEQFF.

V and J are TRBV29-1 and TRBJ2-7; 7 bases are shared with TRBD1. J gave up 0 bases and V 5 bases, and 7 bases lay outside the gene matches. The germline V gene has CDR1 SQVTM and CDR2 ANQGSEA. The CDR3 contains 14 residues. The CDR3 is CSVWTGLSSYEQYF. As DNA, the CDR3 is TGCAGCGTTTGGACAGGCCTCAGCTCCTACGAGCAGTACTTC.

The V and J genes are TRBV5-6 and TRBJ2-5; 8 bases are shared with TRBD1. Germline values: CDR1 SGHDT, CDR2 YYEEEE. The CDR3 consists of 13 residues. V shed 4 bases and J 5 bases; nucleotides not matched to a gene: 4. CDR3 nucleotide sequence: TGTGCCAGCAGCCGGACAGGGATGGAGACCCAGTACTTC. Its protein is CASSRTGMETQYF.

V and J are TRBV4-3 and TRBJ1-2; D might be TRBD1 (6 bases). Germline V gene sequence: CDR1 LGHNA, CDR2 YSLEER. This CDR3 is built from 15 residues. Trimming removed 1 base at V and 8 bases at J, with 17 bases between. The CDR3 spells CASSQGISGGQGYTF. The CDR3 DNA is TGCGCCAGCAGCCAAGGAATCAGCGGGGGCCAGGGCTACACCTTC.

This clone was detected a few times. This rearrangement joins TRBV5-1 to TRBJ2-2; the D is unclear. Germline CDR1 reads SGHRS; CDR2 reads YFSETQ. With 3 bases removed from V and 1 base from J, the gap between germline ends came to 7 bases. The CDR3 spans 14 residues. CDR3 DNA sequence: TGCGCCAGCAGCTCCAGCCGGAACACCGGGGAGCTGTTTTTT. Translated: CASSSSRNTGELFF.

This rearrangement joins TRBV30 to TRBJ2-6, with 7 bases lining up with TRBD1. V lost 1 base, J lost 1 base, and 10 bases stayed unmatched. Germline V gene data show CDR1 as GTSNPN and CDR2 as SVGIG (reference sequence). The CDR3 is 18 amino acids. The CDR3 nucleotides are TGTGCCTGGAGTGGGGGACAGACGATCCTTTCTGGGGCCAACGTCCTGACTTTC. Residues: CAWSGGQTILSGANVLTF.

The CDR3 DNA sequence: TGTGCCAGCACCCGCACAGGGCCGCACACCGGGGAGCTGTTTTTT. Translating it yields CASTRTGPHTGELFF. The chain carries TRBV6-5 and TRBJ2-2; possibly TRBD1 for D (6 bases). Germline CDR1 reads MNHEY; CDR2 reads SVGAGI. V lost 7 bases to trimming and J lost 3 bases, with 15 bases between them. This CDR3 has 15 amino acids.

The chain employs TRBV7-9 and TRBJ1-6, with unresolved D. CDR1 SEHNR and CDR2 FQNEAQ come from the germline V gene (reference sequence). This CDR3 has 14 amino acids. The V end was cut by 5 bases, the J end by 6 bases, with 11 bases between. The CDR3 coding sequence is TGTGCCAGCAGCCCCGAATTGGGTAATTCACCCCTCCACTTT. Translating gives CASSPELGNSPLHF.